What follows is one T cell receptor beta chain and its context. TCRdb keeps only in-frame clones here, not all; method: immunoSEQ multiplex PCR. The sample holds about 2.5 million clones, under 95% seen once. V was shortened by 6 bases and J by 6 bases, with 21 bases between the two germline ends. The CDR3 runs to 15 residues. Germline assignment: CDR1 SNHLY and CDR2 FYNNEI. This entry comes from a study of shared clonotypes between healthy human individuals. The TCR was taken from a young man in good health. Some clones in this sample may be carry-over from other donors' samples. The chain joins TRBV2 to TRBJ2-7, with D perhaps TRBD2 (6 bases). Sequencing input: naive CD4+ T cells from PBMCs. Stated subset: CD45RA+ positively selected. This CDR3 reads CASRGAGTFSLEQYF. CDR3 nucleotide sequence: TGTGCCAGCAGGGGAGCCGGGACTTTCTCCCTCGAGCAGTACTTC.